Shown below are 21 T cell receptor beta chains from a single sample sequenced in a study of cytomegalovirus exposure and HLA in healthy donors. Researchers ran the PCR with 60 Vbeta and 13 Jbeta primers. TCRdb keeps only in-frame clones here, not all; method: immunoSEQ multiplex PCR. Among 110,000 or so clones listed, over 75% were seen once. The specimen sequenced was PBMCs. The source is a man younger than 45 in good health and CMV-seropositive.

V is TRBV28 and J is TRBJ1-4; a weak D match, TRBD1 (5 bases). The germline V and J ends were trimmed by 6 bases and 8 bases, with 13 bases remaining between them. Looked up from germline, CDR1 is MDHEN and CDR2 is SYDVKM. The CDR3 has 13 residues. The CDR3 here is CASRRLGGEKLFF. In DNA form, the CDR3 reads TGTGCCAGCAGAAGACTGGGGGGGGAAAAACTGTTTTTT.

V gene TRBV14 combines with J gene TRBJ2-7, with D maybe TRBD1 (5 bases). The germline CDR1 and CDR2 sequences are SGHDN and FVKESK. Trimming removed 3 bases at V and 8 bases at J, with 26 bases between. CDR3 length: 17 amino acids. In DNA, the CDR3 is TGTGCCAGCAGCCATCGAGTTCTCACAGGCGTTTTGAACAAGCAGTACTTC. It specifies CASSHRVLTGVLNKQYF. Supplemented by reference TRBV14 and TRBJ2-7, the full variable domain reads EAGVTQFPSHSVIEKGQTVTLRCDPISGHDNLYWYRRVMGKEIKFLLHFVKESKQDESGMPNNRFLAERTGGTYSTLKVQPAELEDSGVYFCASSHRVLTGVLNKQYFGPGTRLTVT.

The rearrangement joins TRBV5-4 to TRBJ1-6; 9 bases line up with TRBD1. The length of the CDR3 is 15 residues. Germline V gives CDR1 SGHNT, CDR2 YYREEE (reference sequence). The junction had 8 bases not matched to a gene; V was cut back by 9 bases and J by 4 bases. CDR3 in amino acids: CATRVDRGYNSPLHF. CDR3 nucleotide sequence: TGTGCCACGCGAGTGGACAGGGGTTATAATTCACCCCTCCACTTT.

This clone has just a few counts. The V call is TRBV5-4, the J call TRBJ2-3, with D hard to call. Germline-derived CDR1 and CDR2 are SGHNT and YYREEE (reference sequence). V lost 4 bases and J lost 4, with 13 bases in between. This CDR3 spans 14 amino acids. CDR3 coding DNA: TGTGCCAGCAGCCCCTTTTTTAGCTCAGATACGCAGTATTTT. Protein sequence: CASSPFFSSDTQYF.

The chain uses TRBV7-3 and TRBJ1-1; 12 nucleotides line up with TRBD1. This CDR3 has 15 amino acids. Looked up from germline, CDR1 is SGHTA and CDR2 is FQGTGA. V was pared by 5 bases and J by 2 bases, with 3 bases of the junction left unmatched. The CDR3 here is CASSLGQGANTEAFF. DNA of the CDR3: TGTGCCAGCAGCCTGGGACAGGGGGCAAACACTGAAGCTTTCTTT.

This chain uses TRBV2 with TRBJ1-1; 10 bases align to TRBD1. The CDR3 covers 15 residues. CDR1 is SNHLY, CDR2 FYNNEI, per germline. Trimming at V came to 6 bases and at J to 3 bases, leaving 7 bases not matched to a gene. CDR3 sequence reads: CASRTAGTGDTEAFF. The CDR3 DNA sequence: TGTGCCAGCAGAACAGCCGGGACAGGGGACACTGAAGCTTTCTTT. Filled out from reference TRBV2 and TRBJ1-1, the complete variable domain reads EPEVTQTPSHQVTQMGQEVILRCVPISNHLYFYWYRQILGQKVEFLVSFYNNEISEKSEIFDDQFSVERPDGSNFTLKIRSTKLEDSAMYFCASRTAGTGDTEAFFGQGTRLTVV.

CDR3 nucleotide sequence: TGCGCCAGCAGCCAAGAACGGCCCCTCAGGCCCGTTAATGAAAAACTGTTTTTT. Residues: CASSQERPLRPVNEKLFF. The chain links TRBV4-1 to TRBJ1-4; D uncertain. Germline CDR1 and CDR2: MGHRA and YSYEKL. With 0 bases removed from V and 4 bases from J, the gap between germline ends came to 18 bases. The length of the CDR3 is 18 residues.

This sequence joins TRBV5-1 and TRBJ2-7; D is unclear. The CDR3 is 11 residues long. V lost 2 bases, J lost 6 bases, and 6 bases lay in between. Germline V gene data show CDR1 as SGHRS and CDR2 as YFSETQ. This CDR3 reads CASSFAGEQYF. DNA for the CDR3: TGCGCCAGCAGCTTCGCCGGCGAGCAGTACTTC.

The chain combines TRBV10-3 with TRBJ2-2, with a possible D match to TRBD1 (6 bases). Deletions cut 6 bases from V and 3 bases from J, with 20 bases between. Germline CDR1 and CDR2: ENHRY and SYGVKD. This CDR3 region has 17 residues. The CDR3 sequence: CAISGTAGTLYTGELFF. The DNA for the CDR3 is TGTGCCATCAGCGGCACGGCCGGGACACTATACACCGGGGAGCTGTTTTTT.

V is TRBV15 and J is TRBJ2-7, with D possibly being TRBD2 (5 bases). This CDR3 spans 16 amino acids. Trimming took 0 bases from V and 0 from J, leaving 12 bases between them. The germline gives CDR1 LNHNV, CDR2 YYDKDF (reference sequence). The CDR3 here is CATSREIAFSSYEQYF. The CDR3 nucleotides read TGTGCCACCAGCAGAGAGATAGCGTTCAGCTCCTACGAGCAGTACTTC.

The J gene is TRBJ2-1, the V gene TRBV14; TRBD2 agrees at 10 bases. Germline V gives CDR1 SGHDN, CDR2 FVKESK. The CDR3 spans 17 residues. V dropped 0 bases and J dropped 5; count of bases not matched to a gene: 7. CDR3 nucleotides: TGTGCCAGCAGCCAAGATGTTAGCGGGGGGCATGACAATGAGCAGTTCTTC. This translates into CASSQDVSGGHDNEQFF.

V gene TRBV30 combines with J gene TRBJ1-1; a weak D match, TRBD1 (5 bases). CDR1 and CDR2 (germline): GTSNPN, SVGIG (reference sequence). The CDR3 is 11 amino acids. V gave up 8 bases and J gave up 8 bases, with 15 bases separating them. The CDR3 loop is CAREGRTEAFF. The CDR3 coding sequence is TGTGCCCGGGAGGGGAGGACCGAAGCTTTCTTT.

This chain joins TRBV10-3 and TRBJ1-6; a possible D gene is TRBD1 (6 bases). In germline, CDR1 is ENHRY, CDR2 SYGVKD. V was cut by 8 bases and J by 8 bases, with 13 bases left in between. This CDR3 has 13 amino acids. The CDR3 region has the DNA TGTGCCATCTCCGGCCCAGGGGATTCACCCCTCCACTTT. Amino acid sequence: CAISGPGDSPLHF.

This clone was seen a few times. This chain joins TRBV27 and TRBJ2-7; D may be TRBD2 (6 bases). With 2 bases removed from V and 2 bases from J, the gap between germline ends came to 16 bases. This CDR3 has 16 amino acids. Germline CDR1 is MNHEY and CDR2 is SMNVEV (reference sequence). This chain's CDR3 is CASSLLPRGGTYEQYF. CDR3 in DNA: TGTGCCAGCAGTTTACTACCTCGGGGCGGGACCTACGAGCAGTACTTC.

This clone was seen only once. This chain joins TRBV7-2 and TRBJ2-1, with 7 bases fitting TRBD2. The CDR3 extends over 15 amino acids. Germline loops: CDR1 SGHTA, CDR2 FQGNSA. The V and J ends lost 5 bases and 6 bases, in that order; junction bases with no gene match: 10. CDR3 nucleotides: TGTGCCAGCAGCCTGCTGGGGGGGTCGGGCAATGAGCAGTTCTTC. Its translation: CASSLLGGSGNEQFF.

This rearrangement joins TRBV13 to TRBJ1-2; D may be TRBD1 (6 bases). The V end was cut by 4 bases, the J end by 2 bases, with 14 bases between. CDR1 PRHDT and CDR2 FYEKMQ come from the germline V gene (reference sequence). The CDR3 covers 15 residues. The CDR3 protein is CASSWQGQRNYGYTF. DNA for the CDR3: TGTGCCAGCAGCTGGCAGGGGCAAAGGAACTATGGCTACACCTTC.

The DNA of the CDR3 is TGTGCCAGCAGCAAATGGAGAAGCGGAGCCTACGAGCAGTACTTC. As protein: CASSKWRSGAYEQYF. The chain combines TRBV21-1 with TRBJ2-7; the D segment call TRBD2 is taken from the table without a DNA check. TRBV21-1 is assigned pseudogene status. The CDR3 runs 15 residues.

This chain connects TRBV10-1 to TRBJ1-5; D is unclear. V shed 4 bases and J shed 7 bases, with 11 bases lying between them. This CDR3 is built from 13 residues. Germline lookup yields CDR1 WNHNN and CDR2 SYGVQD (reference sequence). The CDR3 region is CASSVREYQPQHF. CDR3 sequence (DNA): TGCGCCAGCAGTGTACGGGAGTACCAGCCCCAGCATTTT.

The chain couples TRBV6-1 to TRBJ1-1; TRBD1 matches at 7 bases. Trimming took 6 bases from V and 0 from J; bases not matched to a gene: 4. CDR3 length: 14 amino acids. Germline CDR1 is MNHNS and CDR2 is SASEGT. In DNA, the CDR3 is TGTGCCAGCAGATGGACAGGAATGAACACTGAAGCTTTCTTT. Its protein product is CASRWTGMNTEAFF.

The rearrangement joins TRBV5-4 to TRBJ1-2, with 9 bases aligning to TRBD1. V gave up 5 bases and J gave up 4 bases; unmatched junction bases: 6. The CDR3 consists of 14 residues. Germline CDR1 and CDR2: SGHNT and YYREEE (reference sequence). The CDR3 spells CASRSQGAGYGYTF. CDR3 sequence (DNA): TGTGCCAGCAGATCACAGGGGGCGGGCTATGGCTACACCTTC.

The chain employs TRBV6-5 and TRBJ1-1, with 9 bases identical to TRBD1. Germline trimming cut 5 bases from V and 11 bases from J; bases unmatched to any gene: 15. CDR3 length equals 15 residues. Looked up from germline, CDR1 is MNHEY and CDR2 is SVGAGI. The CDR3 loop reads CASSGAPGQGIAAFF. CDR3 bases: TGTGCCAGCAGTGGGGCCCCGGGACAGGGTATCGCGGCTTTCTTT.